Following are 9 T cell receptor beta chains from one sample sequenced in a study of T-cell reconstitution after alpha-beta-depleted transplantation in children. Unique molecular identifiers were incorporated during preparation of the TCRbeta library. TCRdb passed the PCR reads through MiXCR, listing each CDR3 protein once. Here the sample spans approximately 200,000 distinct CDR3 sequences, 13% to 15% being singletons. The sequencing used PBMCs from the stem cell graft donor, collected from the stem cell graft. These receptors originate from a human donor who donated a stem cell graft to a child with acute lymphoblastic leukemia.

This clonotype has a count of ten or more. The rearrangement joins TRBV5-1 to TRBJ2-2; 14 bases match TRBD2. After removal of 3 bases from V and 7 bases from J, the junction contained 5 bases not matched to a gene. The CDR3 runs to 16 residues. Germline V gene lookup returns CDR1 SGHRS and CDR2 YFSETQ. The CDR3 region has the DNA TGCGCCAGCAGCTCGGGACTAGCGGGAGCGGACGGGGAGCTGTTTTTT. Translation gives CASSSGLAGADGELFF.

This clonotype was detected ten times or more. This rearrangement joins TRBV9 to TRBJ2-7; D gene unclear. Trimming removed 4 bases from V and 2 bases from J, with 16 bases in between. From germline, CDR1 is SGDLS and CDR2 YYNGEE. The CDR3 runs 15 residues. CDR3: CASSSGLTRPYEQYF. CDR3 DNA: TGTGCCAGCAGCTCGGGCCTCACCAGACCCTACGAGCAGTACTTC.

In regard to this clonotype: A read error is possible here, since a much larger clone lies one base away. This sequence joins TRBV5-1 and TRBJ2-3, with TRBD1 as a possible D gene (5 bases). The CDR3 is 14 amino acids. Trimming left V 4 bases short and J 4 bases short, with 13 bases between. The germline CDR1 and CDR2 sequences are SGHRS and YFSETQ. The DNA of the CDR3 is TGCGCCAGCAGCCTCGAGACAGTTGCAGATACGCAGTATTTT. Residues: CASSLETVADTQYF. The complete variable domain, with remaining parts taken from reference TRBV5-1 and TRBJ2-3, reads KAGVTQTPRYLIKTRGQQVTLSCSPISGHRSVSWYQQTPGQGLQFLFEYFSETQRNKGNFPGRFSGRQFSNSRSEMNVSTLELGDSALYLCASSLETVADTQYFGPGTRLTVL.

This clonotype was counted at least ten times. The chain uses TRBV7-2 and TRBJ2-5; 10 bases fit TRBD2. V shed 5 bases and J 1 base; nucleotides not matched to a gene: 7. Germline V gene lookup returns CDR1 SGHTA and CDR2 FQGNSA. The CDR3 loop spans 16 amino acids. The CDR3 DNA sequence: TGTGCCAGCAGCAAAATTCTAGCGGGGGCCCAAGAGACCCAGTACTTC. This encodes CASSKILAGAQETQYF.

This clonotype was seen ten or more times. The chain uses TRBV5-1 and TRBJ1-1; D is ambiguous. Germline-derived CDR1 and CDR2 are SGHRS and YFSETQ. The CDR3 is 13 residues long. V lost 1 base, J lost 5 bases, and 9 bases lay in between. CDR3 loop: CASSLSMVTEAFF. CDR3 nucleotide sequence: TGCGCCAGCAGCTTGTCTATGGTGACTGAAGCTTTCTTT.

This clonotype showed up many times. The chain links TRBV7-2 to TRBJ1-3, with TRBD1 as a possible D gene (6 bases). Germline assignment: CDR1 SGHTA and CDR2 FQGNSA. The V gene lost 2 bases and the J gene lost 2 bases, with 7 bases spanning the gap. The CDR3 sequence is 14 residues long. The CDR3 bases are TGTGCCAGCAGCTTAAACAGGGCTGGAAACACCATATATTTT. Translation gives CASSLNRAGNTIYF.

J is TRBJ2-4 and V is TRBV27; D is perhaps TRBD1 or TRBD2 (5 bases each). The CDR3 extends over 14 amino acids. Germline V gene data show CDR1 as MNHEY and CDR2 as SMNVEV (reference sequence). Trimming left V 0 bases short and J 7 bases short, with 10 bases between. The CDR3 DNA sequence: TGTGCCAGCAGTTTATCGGGACCCCGGAACATTCAGTACTTC. It specifies CASSLSGPRNIQYF.

The table lists this clonotype with many counts. The chain recombines TRBV28 with TRBJ2-5, with TRBD2 as a possible D gene (7 bases). The CDR3 consists of 12 residues. The germline gives CDR1 MDHEN, CDR2 SYDVKM. V was trimmed by 6 bases and J by 8 bases, leaving 13 bases between them. CDR3 region: CASSQGRETQYF. The CDR3 DNA reads TGTGCCAGCAGCCAGGGGAGGGAAACCCAGTACTTC.

At least ten counts were recorded for this clonotype. The chain uses TRBV27 and TRBJ1-2, with 7 bases matching TRBD1. Germline V gene lookup returns CDR1 MNHEY and CDR2 SMNVEV (reference sequence). This CDR3 has 13 residues. Trimming cost V 8 bases and J 1 base; bases outside gene matches: 4. CDR3 in DNA: TGTGCCAGCCGACAGGGATTTAACTATGGCTACACCTTC. It is translated as CASRQGFNYGYTF.